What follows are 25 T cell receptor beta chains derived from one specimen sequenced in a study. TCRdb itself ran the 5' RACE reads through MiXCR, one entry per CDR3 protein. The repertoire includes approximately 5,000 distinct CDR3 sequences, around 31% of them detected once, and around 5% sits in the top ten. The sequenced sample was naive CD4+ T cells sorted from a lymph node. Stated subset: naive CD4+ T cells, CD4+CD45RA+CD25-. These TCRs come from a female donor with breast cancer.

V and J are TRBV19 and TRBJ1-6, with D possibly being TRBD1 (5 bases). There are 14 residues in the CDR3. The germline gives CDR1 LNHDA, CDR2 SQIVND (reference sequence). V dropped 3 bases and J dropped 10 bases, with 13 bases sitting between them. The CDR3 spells CASSITGLESPLHF. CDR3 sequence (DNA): TGTGCCAGTAGTATTACAGGACTAGAATCACCCCTCCACTTT.

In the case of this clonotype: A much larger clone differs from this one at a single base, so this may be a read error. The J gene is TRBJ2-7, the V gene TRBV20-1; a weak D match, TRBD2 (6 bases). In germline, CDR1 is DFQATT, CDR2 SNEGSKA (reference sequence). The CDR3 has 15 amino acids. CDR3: CSARDQGGATYEEYF. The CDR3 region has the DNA TGCAGTGCTAGAGATCAGGGCGGGGCCACCTACGAGGAGTACTTC.

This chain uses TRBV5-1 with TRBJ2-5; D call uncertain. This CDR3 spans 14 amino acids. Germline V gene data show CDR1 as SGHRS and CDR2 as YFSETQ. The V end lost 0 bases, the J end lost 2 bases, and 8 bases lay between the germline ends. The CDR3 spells CASSLGSAQETQYF. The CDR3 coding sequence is TGCGCCAGCAGCTTGGGCTCAGCTCAAGAGACCCAGTACTTC.

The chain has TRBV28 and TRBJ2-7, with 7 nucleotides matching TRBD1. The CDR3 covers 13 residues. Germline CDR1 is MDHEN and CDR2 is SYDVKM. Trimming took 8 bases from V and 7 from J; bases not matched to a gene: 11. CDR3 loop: CASGLPRGYEQYF. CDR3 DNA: TGTGCCAGCGGCTTGCCCAGGGGGTATGAGCAGTACTTC.

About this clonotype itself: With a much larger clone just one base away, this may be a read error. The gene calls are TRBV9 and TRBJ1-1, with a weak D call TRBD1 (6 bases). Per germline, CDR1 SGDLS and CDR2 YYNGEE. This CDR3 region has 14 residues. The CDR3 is CASSVDLRGTEASF. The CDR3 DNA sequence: TGTGCCAGCAGCGTAGATTTGAGGGGGACTGAAGCTTCCTTT.

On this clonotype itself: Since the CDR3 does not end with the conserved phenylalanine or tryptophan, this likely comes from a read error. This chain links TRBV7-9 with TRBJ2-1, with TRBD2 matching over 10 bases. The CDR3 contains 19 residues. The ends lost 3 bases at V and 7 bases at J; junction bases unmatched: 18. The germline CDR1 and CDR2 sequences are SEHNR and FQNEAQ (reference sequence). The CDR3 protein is CASSFSSLAGFRTRNEQFL. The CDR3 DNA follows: TGTGCCAGCAGCTTCTCGTCACTAGCGGGATTCCGGACCCGAAATGAGCAGTTCCTC.

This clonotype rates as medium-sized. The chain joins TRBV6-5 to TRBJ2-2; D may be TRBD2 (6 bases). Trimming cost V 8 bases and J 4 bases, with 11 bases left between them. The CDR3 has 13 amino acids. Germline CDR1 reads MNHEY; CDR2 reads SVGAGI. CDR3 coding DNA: TGTGCCAGCGCGGAGGGTATCACCGGGGAGCTGTTTTTT. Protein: CASAEGITGELFF.

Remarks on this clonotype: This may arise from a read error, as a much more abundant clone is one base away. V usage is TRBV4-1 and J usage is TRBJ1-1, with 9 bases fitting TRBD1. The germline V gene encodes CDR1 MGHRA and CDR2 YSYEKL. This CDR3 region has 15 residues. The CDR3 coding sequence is TGCTCCAGCAGACCGGTGGGACAGGGGAACACTGAAGCTTTCTTT. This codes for CSSRPVGQGNTEAFF.

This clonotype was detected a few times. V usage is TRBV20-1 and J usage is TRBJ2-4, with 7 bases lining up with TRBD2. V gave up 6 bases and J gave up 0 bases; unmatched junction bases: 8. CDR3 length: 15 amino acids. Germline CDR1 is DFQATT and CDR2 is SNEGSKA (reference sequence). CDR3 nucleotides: TGCAGTGCCCAAAGGGGCGGGGGAGCCAAAAACATTCAGTACTTC. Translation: CSAQRGGGAKNIQYF.

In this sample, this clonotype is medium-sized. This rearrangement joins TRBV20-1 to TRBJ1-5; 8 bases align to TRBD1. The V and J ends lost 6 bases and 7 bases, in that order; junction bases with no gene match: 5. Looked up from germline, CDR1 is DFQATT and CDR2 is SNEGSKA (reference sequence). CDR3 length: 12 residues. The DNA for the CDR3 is TGCAGTGCCCGGGACAGGTTCCAGCCCCAGCATTTT. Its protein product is CSARDRFQPQHF.

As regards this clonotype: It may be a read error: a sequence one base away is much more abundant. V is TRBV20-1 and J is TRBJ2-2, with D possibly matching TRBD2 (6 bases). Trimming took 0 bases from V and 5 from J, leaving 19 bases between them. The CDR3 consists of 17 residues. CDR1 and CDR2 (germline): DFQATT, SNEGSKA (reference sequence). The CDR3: CSARDIQRDWGTGELFF. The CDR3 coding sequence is TGCAGTGCTAGAGATATTCAAAGGGACTGGGGGACCGGGGAGCTGTTTTTT.

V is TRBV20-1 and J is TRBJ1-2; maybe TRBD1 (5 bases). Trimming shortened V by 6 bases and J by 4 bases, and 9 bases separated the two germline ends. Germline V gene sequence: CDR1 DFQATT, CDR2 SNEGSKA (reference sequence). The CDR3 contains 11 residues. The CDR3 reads CSAGASYGYTF. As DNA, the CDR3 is TGCAGTGCAGGGGCTTCCTATGGCTACACCTTC.

The CDR3 DNA sequence: TGTGCCAGCTCACCTACCGTCCCCGGTGCTAGCGAGGAGCAGTTCTTC. Encoded protein: CASSPTVPGASEEQFF. The rearrangement links TRBV18 to TRBJ2-1; maybe TRBD2 (6 bases). This CDR3 comprises 16 residues. The germline CDR1 and CDR2 sequences are KGHSH and LQKENI. V shed 3 bases and J shed 10 bases, with 22 bases lying between them.

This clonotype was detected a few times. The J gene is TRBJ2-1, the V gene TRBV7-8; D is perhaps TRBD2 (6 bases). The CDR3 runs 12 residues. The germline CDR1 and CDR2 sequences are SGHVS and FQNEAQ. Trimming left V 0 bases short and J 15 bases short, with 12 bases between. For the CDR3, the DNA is TGTGCCAGCAGCTTAGCTGGCGGGGATGGGTTCTTC. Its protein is CASSLAGGDGFF.

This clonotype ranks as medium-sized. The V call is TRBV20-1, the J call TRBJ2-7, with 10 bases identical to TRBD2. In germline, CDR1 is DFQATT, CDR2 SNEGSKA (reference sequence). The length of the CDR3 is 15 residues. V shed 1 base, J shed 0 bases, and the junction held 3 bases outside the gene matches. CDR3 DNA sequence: TGCAGTGCTAGAGGGACTAGCGGAGCCTCCTACGAGCAGTACTTC. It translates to CSARGTSGASYEQYF.

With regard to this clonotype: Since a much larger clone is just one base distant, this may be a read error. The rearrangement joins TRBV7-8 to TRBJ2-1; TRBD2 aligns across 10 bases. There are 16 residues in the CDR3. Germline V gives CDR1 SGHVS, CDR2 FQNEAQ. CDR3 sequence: CASSLALAGVFNKQFF. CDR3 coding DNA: TGTGCCAGCAGCTTAGCGCTAGCGGGAGTATTCAATAAGCAGTTCTTC.

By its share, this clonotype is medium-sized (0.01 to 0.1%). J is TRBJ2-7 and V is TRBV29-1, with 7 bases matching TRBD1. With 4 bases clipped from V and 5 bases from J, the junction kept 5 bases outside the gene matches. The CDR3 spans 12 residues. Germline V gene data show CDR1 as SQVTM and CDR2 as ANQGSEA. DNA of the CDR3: TGCAGCGTTGTAGCCAGGGGGAACGAGCAGTACTTC. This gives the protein CSVVARGNEQYF.

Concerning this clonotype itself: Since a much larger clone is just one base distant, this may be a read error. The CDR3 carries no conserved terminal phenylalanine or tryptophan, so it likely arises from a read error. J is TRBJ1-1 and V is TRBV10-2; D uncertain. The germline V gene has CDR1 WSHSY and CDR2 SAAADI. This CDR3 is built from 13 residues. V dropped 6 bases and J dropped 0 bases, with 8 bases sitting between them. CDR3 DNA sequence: TGCGCCAGCAGCGAGGAGATGAACACTGAAGCTTTCCTT. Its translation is CASSEEMNTEAFL.

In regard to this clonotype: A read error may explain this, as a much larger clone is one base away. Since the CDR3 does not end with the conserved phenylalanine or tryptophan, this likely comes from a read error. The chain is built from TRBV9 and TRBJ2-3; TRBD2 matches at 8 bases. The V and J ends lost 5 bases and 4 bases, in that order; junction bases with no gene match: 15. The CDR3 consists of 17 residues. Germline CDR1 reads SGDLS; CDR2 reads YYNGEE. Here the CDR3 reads CASSQGFRGRLADTQYL. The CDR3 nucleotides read TGTGCCAGCAGTCAGGGGTTCCGCGGGAGGTTGGCAGATACGCAGTATCTT.

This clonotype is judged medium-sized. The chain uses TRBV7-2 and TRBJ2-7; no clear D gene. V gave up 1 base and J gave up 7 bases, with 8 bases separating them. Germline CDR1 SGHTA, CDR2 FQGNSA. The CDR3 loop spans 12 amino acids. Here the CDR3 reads CASSLERWEQYF. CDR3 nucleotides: TGTGCCAGCAGCTTAGAACGGTGGGAGCAGTACTTC.

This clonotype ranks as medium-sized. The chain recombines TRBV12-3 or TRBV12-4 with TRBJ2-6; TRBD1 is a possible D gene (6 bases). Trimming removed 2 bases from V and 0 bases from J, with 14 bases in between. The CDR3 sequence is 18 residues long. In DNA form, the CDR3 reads TGTGCCAGCAGTTTACCCAGAGGGGGATACTCTGGGGCCAACGTCCTGACTTTC. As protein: CASSLPRGGYSGANVLTF.

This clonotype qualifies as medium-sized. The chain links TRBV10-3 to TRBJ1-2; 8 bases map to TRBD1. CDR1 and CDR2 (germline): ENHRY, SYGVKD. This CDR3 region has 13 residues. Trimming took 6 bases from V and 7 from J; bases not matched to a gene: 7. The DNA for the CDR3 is TGTGCCATCAGGGACAGGGTCCAAAGTGGCTACACCTTC. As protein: CAIRDRVQSGYTF.

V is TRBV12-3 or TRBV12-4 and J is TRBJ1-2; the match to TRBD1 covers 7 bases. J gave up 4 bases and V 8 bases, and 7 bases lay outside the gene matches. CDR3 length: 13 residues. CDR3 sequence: CASGRGTVYGYTF. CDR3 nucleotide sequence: TGTGCCAGCGGAAGGGGGACAGTCTATGGCTACACCTTC.

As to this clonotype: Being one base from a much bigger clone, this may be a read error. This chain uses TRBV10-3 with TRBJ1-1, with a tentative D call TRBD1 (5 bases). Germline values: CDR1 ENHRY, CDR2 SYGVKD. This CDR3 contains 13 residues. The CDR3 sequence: CAIRVQTDTKAFF. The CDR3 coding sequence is TGTGCCATCAGAGTACAGACAGACACTAAAGCTTTCTTT.

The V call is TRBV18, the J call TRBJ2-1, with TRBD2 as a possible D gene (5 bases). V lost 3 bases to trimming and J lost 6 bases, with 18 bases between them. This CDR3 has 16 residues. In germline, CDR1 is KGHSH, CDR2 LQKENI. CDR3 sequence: CASSPSGLIRRNEQFF. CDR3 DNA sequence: TGTGCCAGCTCACCTTCGGGGTTGATTAGGCGCAATGAGCAGTTCTTC. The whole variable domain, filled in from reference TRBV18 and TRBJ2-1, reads NAGVMQNPRHLVRRRGQEARLRCSPMKGHSHVYWYRQLPEEGLKFMVYLQKENIIDESGMPKERFSAEFPKEGPSILRIQQVVRGDSAAYFCASSPSGLIRRNEQFFGPGTRLTVL.